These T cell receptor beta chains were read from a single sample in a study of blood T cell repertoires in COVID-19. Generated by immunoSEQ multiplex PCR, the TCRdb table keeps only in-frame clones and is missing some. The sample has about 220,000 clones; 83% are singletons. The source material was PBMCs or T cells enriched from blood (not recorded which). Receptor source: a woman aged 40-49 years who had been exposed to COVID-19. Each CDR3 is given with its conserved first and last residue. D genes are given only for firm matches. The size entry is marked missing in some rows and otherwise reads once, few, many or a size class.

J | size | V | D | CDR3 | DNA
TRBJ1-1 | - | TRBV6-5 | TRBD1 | CASSYDRVRTEAFF | TGTGCCAGCAGTTACGACAGGGTTCGTACTGAAGCTTTCTTT
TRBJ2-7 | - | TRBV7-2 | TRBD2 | CASSLVGGGNYEQYF | TGTGCCAGCAGCTTAGTCGGCGGGGGGAACTACGAGCAGTACTTC
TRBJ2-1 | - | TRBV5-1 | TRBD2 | CASSLWGTSGGNEQFF | TGCGCCAGCAGCTTGTGGGGGACTAGCGGTGGCAATGAGCAGTTCTTC
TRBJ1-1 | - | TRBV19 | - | CATNGGVSLNTEAFF | TGTGCCACCAATGGCGGCGTCAGTTTGAACACTGAAGCTTTCTTT
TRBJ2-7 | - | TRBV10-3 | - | CAISRGAGQSEQYF | TGTGCCATCAGCCGCGGCGCGGGGCAGAGCGAGCAGTACTTC
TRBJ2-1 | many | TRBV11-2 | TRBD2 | CASSRGGAAYEQFF | TGTGCCAGCAGCCGCGGGGGGGCCGCGTATGAGCAGTTCTTC
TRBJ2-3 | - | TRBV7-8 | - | CASRRPETDTQYF | TGTGCCAGCCGTCGCCCAGAAACAGATACGCAGTATTTT
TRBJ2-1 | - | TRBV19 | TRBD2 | CASRTSGANNEQFF | TGTGCCAGTAGAACTAGCGGGGCTAACAATGAGCAGTTCTTC
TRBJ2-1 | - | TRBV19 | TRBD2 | CASSIGGGNEQFF | TGTGCCAGTAGTATAGGCGGGGGCAATGAGCAGTTCTTC
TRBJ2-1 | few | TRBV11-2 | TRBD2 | CASSFRLAGVFNEQFF | TGTGCCAGCAGCTTTCGACTAGCGGGGGTTTTCAATGAGCAGTTCTTC
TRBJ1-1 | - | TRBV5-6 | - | CASSWGTRPSSEAFF | TGTGCCAGCAGCTGGGGGACAAGGCCCTCCTCTGAAGCTTTCTTT
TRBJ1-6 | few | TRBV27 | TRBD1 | CATWPRGEGGNSPLHF | TGTGCCACCTGGCCCCGGGGCGAAGGGGGCAATTCACCCCTCCACTTT
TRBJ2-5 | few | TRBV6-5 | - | CASSSLVAGSETQYF | TGTGCCAGCAGTTCTCTCGTTGCGGGGTCAGAGACCCAGTACTTC
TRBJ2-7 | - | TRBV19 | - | CASTPSQRSYEQYF | TGTGCCAGTACCCCCAGCCAGCGCTCCTACGAGCAGTACTTC
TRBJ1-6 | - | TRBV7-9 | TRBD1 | CASSPGQGISPLHF | TGTGCCAGCAGCCCGGGACAGGGAATTTCACCCCTCCACTTT
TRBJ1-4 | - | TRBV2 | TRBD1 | CASSDRTGTEKLFF | TGTGCCAGCAGTGATAGGACAGGGACTGAAAAACTGTTTTTT
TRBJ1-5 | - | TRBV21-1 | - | CASSKAGVRESNQPQHF | TGTGCCAGCAGCAAAGCAGGGGTCCGGGAGAGCAATCAGCCCCAGCATTTT
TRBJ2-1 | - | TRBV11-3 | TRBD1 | CASSIGTVPTYYNEQFF | TGTGCCAGCAGCATCGGGACAGTCCCTACTTACTACAATGAGCAGTTCTTC
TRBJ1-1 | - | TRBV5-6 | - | CASSLNLQQRNTEAFF | TGTGCCAGCAGCTTAAATCTTCAGCAGCGGAACACTGAAGCTTTCTTT
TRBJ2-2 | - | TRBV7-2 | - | CASSQQQGGSGELFF | TGTGCCAGCAGCCAACAACAAGGGGGTTCCGGGGAGCTGTTTTTT
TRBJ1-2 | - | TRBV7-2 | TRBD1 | CASSLALTGRDGYTF | TGTGCCAGCAGCTTAGCCCTGACAGGGCGGGATGGCTACACCTTC
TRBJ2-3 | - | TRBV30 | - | CAWSLNSADTQYF | TGTGCCTGGAGTTTAAATAGCGCAGATACGCAGTATTTT
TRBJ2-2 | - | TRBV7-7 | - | CASSPRGTSDTGELFF | TGTGCTAGCAGCCCCAGGGGAACGTCGGACACCGGGGAGCTGTTTTTT
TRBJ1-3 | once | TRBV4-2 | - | CASSQVGRPEGGNTIYF | TGTGCCAGCAGCCAAGTGGGGAGACCCGAAGGGGGAAACACCATATATTTT
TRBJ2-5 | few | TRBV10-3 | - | CAISRAEQETQYF | TGTGCCATCTCGAGGGCTGAACAAGAGACCCAGTACTTC
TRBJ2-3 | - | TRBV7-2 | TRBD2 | CASRPSPSGGTDTQYF | TGTGCCAGCAGACCTTCCCCTAGCGGGGGCACAGATACGCAGTATTTT
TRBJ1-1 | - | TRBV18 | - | CASSPMTGSESTEAFF | TGTGCCAGCTCACCGATGACAGGATCAGAAAGCACTGAAGCTTTCTTT
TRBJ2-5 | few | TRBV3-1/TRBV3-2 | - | CASSQGLVGGQTQYF | TGTGCCAGCAGCCAAGGTCTGGTTGGAGGGCAGACCCAGTACTTC
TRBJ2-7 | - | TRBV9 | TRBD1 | CASSVAGTGIYEQYF | TGTGCCAGCAGCGTAGCAGGGACAGGGATTTACGAGCAGTACTTC
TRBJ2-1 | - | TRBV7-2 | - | CASSLGAGYEQFF | TGTGCCAGCAGCTTAGGGGCTGGGTATGAGCAGTTCTTC
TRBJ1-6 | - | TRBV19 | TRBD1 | CASSPSGQANSPLHF | TGTGCCAGTAGTCCCTCCGGACAGGCTAATTCACCCCTCCACTTT
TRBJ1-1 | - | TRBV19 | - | CASSIGLRGNTEAFF | TGTGCCAGTAGTATCGGACTCCGAGGCAACACTGAAGCTTTCTTT
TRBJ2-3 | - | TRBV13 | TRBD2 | CASSLGGNFADTQYF | TGTGCCAGCAGCTTGGGGGGGAATTTCGCAGATACGCAGTATTTT
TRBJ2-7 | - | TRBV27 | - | CASTGTGSDEQYF | TGTGCCAGCACCGGAACAGGGTCCGACGAGCAGTACTTC
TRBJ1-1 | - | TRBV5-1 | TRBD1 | CASTLTGGWTEAFF | TGCGCCAGCACCCTAACAGGGGGCTGGACTGAAGCTTTCTTT
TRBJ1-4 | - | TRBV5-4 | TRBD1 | CASTTLGTGSEKLFF | TGTGCCAGCACCACCCTGGGGACAGGGAGTGAAAAACTGTTTTTT
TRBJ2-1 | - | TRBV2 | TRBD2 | CASKAGGNYNEQFF | TGTGCCAGCAAAGCGGGGGGGAACTACAATGAGCAGTTCTTC
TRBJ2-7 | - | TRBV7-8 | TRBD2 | CASSEGTSGEVTNEQYF | TGTGCCAGCAGCGAGGGGACTAGCGGGGAAGTCACCAACGAGCAGTACTTC
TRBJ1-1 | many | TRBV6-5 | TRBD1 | CASRVRQGGTEAFF | TGTGCCAGCAGGGTTCGACAGGGTGGGACTGAAGCTTTCTTT
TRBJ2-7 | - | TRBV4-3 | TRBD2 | CASSQDARGGLHEQYF | TGCGCCAGCAGCCAAGATGCCCGGGGGGGCCTCCACGAGCAGTACTTC
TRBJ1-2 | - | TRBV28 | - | CASSSRVWGYTF | TGTGCCAGCAGTAGTCGAGTATGGGGCTACACCTTC
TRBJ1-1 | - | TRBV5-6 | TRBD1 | CASSNLNRGRVNTEAFF | TGTGCCAGCAGCAACCTAAACAGGGGGCGGGTGAACACTGAAGCTTTCTTT
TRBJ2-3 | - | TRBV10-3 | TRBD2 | CAIRASGLNTDTQYF | TGTGCCATCAGAGCTAGCGGACTAAACACAGATACGCAGTATTTT
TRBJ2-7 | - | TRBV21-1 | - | CASIPQGYEQYF | TGTGCCAGCATTCCACAGGGCTACGAGCAGTACTTC
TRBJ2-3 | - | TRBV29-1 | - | CSVASGAGDTQYF | TGCAGCGTGGCCTCAGGGGCTGGGGATACGCAGTATTTT
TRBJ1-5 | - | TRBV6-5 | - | CASSIVRYQPQHF | TGTGCCAGCAGTATAGTTCGTTATCAGCCCCAGCATTTT
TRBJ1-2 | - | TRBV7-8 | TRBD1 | CASSLSGTAYGYTF | TGTGCCAGCAGCTTATCGGGGACAGCCTATGGCTACACCTTC